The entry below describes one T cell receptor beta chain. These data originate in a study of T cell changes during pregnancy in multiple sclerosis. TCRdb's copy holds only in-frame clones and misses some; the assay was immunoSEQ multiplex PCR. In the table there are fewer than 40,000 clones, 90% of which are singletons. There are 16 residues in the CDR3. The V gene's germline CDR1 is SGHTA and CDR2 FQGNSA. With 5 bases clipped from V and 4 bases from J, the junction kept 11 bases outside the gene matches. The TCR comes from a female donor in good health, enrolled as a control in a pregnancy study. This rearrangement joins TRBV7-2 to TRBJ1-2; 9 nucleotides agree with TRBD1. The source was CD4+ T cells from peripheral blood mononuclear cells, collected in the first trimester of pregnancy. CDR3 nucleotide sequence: TGTGCCAGCAGCCACCTCAGGGACAGGGCAGGCTATGGCTACACCTTC. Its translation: CASSHLRDRAGYGYTF.